These T cell receptor beta chains were read from a single sample in a study of T cells in Graves' hyperthyroidism and ophthalmopathy. One entry per CDR3 protein results from TCRdb running MiXCR on the multiplex PCR reads. The sample carries hundreds of thousands of distinct CDR3 sequences, around 13% recorded once. Sequenced material: blood. The receptor source for this set is a woman between 18 and 29 years old with Graves' hyperthyroidism. The CDR3 runs from the conserved cysteine through the conserved F or W. A D gene is named only where the DNA matches it firmly. Clone size, where shown, is once, few, many, or a class for clones that have expanded.

V	J	D	size	DNA	CDR3
TRBV9	TRBJ2-7	TRBD2	.	TGTGCCAGCAGCGTAGGACTAGCGGGAGGCGAGCAGTACTTC	CASSVGLAGGEQYF
TRBV30	TRBJ2-7	.	many	TGTGCCTGGGGGACGGGTCCAACCTACGAGCAGTACTTC	CAWGTGPTYEQYF
TRBV20-1	TRBJ2-7	TRBD2	many	TGCAGTGCTAGAGCGGGGACTAGAGTCAACGAGCAGTACTTC	CSARAGTRVNEQYF
TRBV19	TRBJ2-7	.	.	TGTGCCAGTAGTATTGGGACAGCGGGGGTCGGCGAGCAGTACTTC	CASSIGTAGVGEQYF
TRBV6-1	TRBJ2-7	.	few	TGTGCCAGCAACCCAGGGGAGTCTGGTCGGCGGCAGTACTTC	CASNPGESGRRQYF
TRBV2	TRBJ2-7	TRBD2	many	TGTGCCAGCAGTCCTGGACTAGTCCTCGAGCAGTACTTC	CASSPGLVLEQYF
TRBV28	TRBJ2-1	.	many	TGTGCCAGCAGTCCCAGGGGCTCGAGCTCCTACAATGAGCAGTTCTTC	CASSPRGSSSYNEQFF
TRBV20-1	TRBJ2-1	TRBD2	.	TGCAGTGCTAGAGATAAGGGGGGACTAGCGGGAGACAATGAGCAGTTCTTC	CSARDKGGLAGDNEQFF
TRBV14	TRBJ2-7	.	.	TGTGCCAGCAGCCAAGGACCGGACAGCACCTACGAGCAGTACTTC	CASSQGPDSTYEQYF
TRBV7-9	TRBJ1-5	.	few	TGTGCCAGCAGCTTAACGGCGAGTCCGGGGGGCAGTCAGCCCCAGCATTTT	CASSLTASPGGSQPQHF
TRBV27	TRBJ1-1	.	many	TGTGCCAGCAGTTCCGTTCTGAACACTGAAGCTTTCTTT	CASSSVLNTEAFF
TRBV20-1	TRBJ2-5	TRBD1	once	TGCAGTGCTAGGGGGACAGGGCGGGAGACCCAGTACTTC	CSARGTGRETQYF
TRBV10-1	TRBJ2-7	.	.	TGCGCCAGCAGCTCCCAAACAGGTCGAGGGGGCGAGCAGTACTTC	CASSSQTGRGGEQYF
TRBV29-1	TRBJ2-2	.	.	TGCAGCGTTGAAACCGGGAAGTCAGGCACCGGGGAGCTGTTTTTT	CSVETGKSGTGELFF
TRBV29-1	TRBJ2-3	.	.	TGCAGCGTTGAATCAGGCGCAGATACGCAGTATTTT	CSVESGADTQYF
TRBV7-9	TRBJ1-1	.	many	TGTGCCAGCAGCTTGGGAGCGGTAATGAACACTGAAGCTTTCTTT	CASSLGAVMNTEAFF
TRBV2	TRBJ2-5	TRBD2	.	TGTGCCAGCAGTGGGCCGACTAGCGGAAGCCTCGAGACCCAGTACTTC	CASSGPTSGSLETQYF
TRBV30	TRBJ1-6	.	many	TGTGCCTGGAGCAGGGATCTAAGTTCACCCCTCCACTTT	CAWSRDLSSPLHF